Following are 15 T cell receptor beta chains from one sample sequenced in a study of T cells after yellow fever vaccination. TCRdb redid the calling of the 5' RACE reads with MiXCR, one entry per CDR3 protein. This table has about 350,000 distinct CDR3 sequences, approximately 13% appearing once. Material: CD4+ T cells sorted from PBMCs, obtained 15 days after the yellow fever booster vaccination. These receptors were taken from a man in his late teens or twenties who received the YFV17D yellow fever vaccine.

There are a few counts of this clonotype. V usage is TRBV29-1 and J usage is TRBJ2-5; 10 nucleotides agree with TRBD1. CDR3 length: 13 residues. The J segment lost 4 bases and the V segment lost 6 bases, leaving 5 bases of the junction unmatched. In germline, CDR1 is SQVTM, CDR2 ANQGSEA. The CDR3: CSVATGGRETQYF. The CDR3 nucleotides are TGCAGCGTGGCGACAGGGGGCCGAGAGACCCAGTACTTC.

The gene calls are TRBV25-1 and TRBJ1-6; D remains ambiguous. Germline assignment: CDR1 MGHDK and CDR2 SYGVNS. Trimming removed 6 bases from V and 3 bases from J, with 9 bases in between. CDR3 length equals 14 residues. The CDR3 coding sequence is TGTGCCAGCAGGGCAGATTTCTATAATTCACCCCTCCACTTT. Its protein is CASRADFYNSPLHF.

The chain uses TRBV7-3 and TRBJ2-3; no firm D call. Per the germline V gene, CDR1 is SGHTA and CDR2 is FQGTGA. The CDR3 loop spans 12 amino acids. V lost 8 bases and J lost 1, with 7 bases in between. The CDR3: CASGPGTDTQYF. The CDR3 bases are TGTGCCAGCGGTCCTGGCACAGATACGCAGTATTTT.

This chain connects TRBV20-1 to TRBJ1-5; a possible D gene is TRBD1 (6 bases). The germline V and J ends were trimmed by 2 bases and 4 bases, with 12 bases remaining between them. This CDR3 spans 14 amino acids. Per the germline V gene, CDR1 is DFQATT and CDR2 is SNEGSKA (reference sequence). The chain's CDR3 is CSARQTGYNQPQHF. The DNA of the CDR3 is TGCAGTGCTAGACAGACAGGATATAATCAGCCCCAGCATTTT.

The V and J genes are TRBV12-3 or TRBV12-4 and TRBJ2-4; D perhaps matches TRBD1 (6 bases). Trimming removed 6 bases from V and 8 bases from J, with 11 bases in between. The CDR3 runs to 12 residues. The CDR3 here is CASSRGRDIQYF. CDR3 nucleotide sequence: TGTGCCAGCAGCAGGGGACGGGACATTCAGTACTTC.

This clonotype was counted between two and nine times. This chain connects TRBV10-3 to TRBJ2-7; D perhaps matches TRBD1 (6 bases). The CDR3 runs to 14 residues. CDR1 and CDR2 from the germline V gene are ENHRY and SYGVKD. Trimming left V 3 bases short and J 7 bases short, with 16 bases between. CDR3 DNA sequence: TGTGCCATCAGTGAAAGTCGGCAGGGGTGGGAGCAGTACTTC. It specifies CAISESRQGWEQYF.

This clonotype was seen a few times. The V and J genes are TRBV9 and TRBJ1-1, with D perhaps TRBD1 (5 bases). CDR1 is SGDLS and CDR2 is YYNGEE in the germline V gene. The V gene lost 0 bases and the J gene lost 0 bases, with 9 bases spanning the gap. This CDR3 has 15 amino acids. Here the CDR3 DNA reads TGTGCCAGCAGCGTAGTCCCAGGGATGAACACTGAAGCTTTCTTT. Its translation is CASSVVPGMNTEAFF.

The CDR3 is CASSLDFSDSGNTIYF. In nucleotides, the CDR3 is TGCGCCAGCAGCTTGGACTTTTCCGACTCTGGAAACACCATATATTTT. The V gene is TRBV5-1, the J gene TRBJ1-3; unclear D gene. From germline, CDR1 is SGHRS and CDR2 YFSETQ. CDR3 length equals 16 residues. V was shortened by 0 bases and J by 0 bases, with 10 bases between the two germline ends.

The chain joins TRBV6-6 to TRBJ1-1, with D possibly TRBD1 on 6 matching bases. The V and J ends lost 2 bases and 5 bases respectively, with 18 bases between them. In germline, CDR1 is MNHNY, CDR2 SVGAGI (reference sequence). This CDR3 is built from 16 residues. CDR3: CASSYKFGRGGTEAFF. CDR3 bases: TGTGCCAGCAGTTACAAATTCGGCAGGGGAGGTACTGAAGCTTTCTTT.

The table lists this clonotype with a few counts. The chain carries TRBV6-2 or TRBV6-3 and TRBJ2-5; 7 nucleotides align to TRBD2. The germline V gene has CDR1 MNHEY and CDR2 SVGEGT. With V trimmed by 6 bases and J by 2 bases, 6 bases remained unmatched. The CDR3 has 14 residues. The CDR3 here is CASRGPGGQETQYF. CDR3 coding DNA: TGTGCCAGCAGGGGCCCCGGGGGGCAAGAGACCCAGTACTTC.

The genes are TRBV20-1 and TRBJ1-2, with D perhaps TRBD1 (5 bases). The germline CDR1 and CDR2 sequences are DFQATT and SNEGSKA (reference sequence). This CDR3 region has 11 residues. V was clipped by 8 bases and J by 0 bases, with 7 bases between them. As DNA, the CDR3 is TGCAGTCAGACAGCTAACTATGGCTACACCTTC. It yields the protein CSQTANYGYTF.

This clonotype was counted a few times. Here the CDR3 reads CASSVPLAGLSYEQYF. CDR3 sequence (DNA): TGCGCCAGCAGCGTCCCACTAGCGGGGCTATCCTACGAGCAGTACTTC. The rearrangement links TRBV5-1 to TRBJ2-7, with TRBD2 identical over 10 bases. The J segment lost 1 base and the V segment lost 4 bases, leaving 8 bases of the junction unmatched. CDR3 length: 16 amino acids. CDR1 is SGHRS and CDR2 is YFSETQ in the germline V gene.

The rearrangement joins TRBV7-9 to TRBJ2-3; D is undetermined. Germline lookup yields CDR1 SEHNR and CDR2 FQNEAQ (reference sequence). This CDR3 spans 13 amino acids. Trimming pared 5 bases from V and 6 bases from J, leaving 12 bases between. CDR3 nucleotides: TGTGCCAGCAGCCCACGTCGGCCGGATACGCAGTATTTT. This gives the protein CASSPRRPDTQYF.

This clonotype came up a few times. The genes are TRBV4-3 and TRBJ1-6, with a weak D call TRBD1 (6 bases). The germline V gene has CDR1 LGHNA and CDR2 YSLEER. Trimming removed 0 bases at V and 13 bases at J, with 19 bases between. The CDR3 is made up of 16 amino acids. DNA of the CDR3: TGCGCCAGCAGCCAAGAGTGGCGACAGGACTCCTTCCCCCTCCACTTT. Protein sequence: CASSQEWRQDSFPLHF.

This clonotype appeared a few times. The rearrangement joins TRBV5-1 to TRBJ2-1; D ambiguous. V was pared by 1 base and J by 10 bases, with 12 bases between. The CDR3 length is 13 residues. Germline-derived CDR1 and CDR2 are SGHRS and YFSETQ. The CDR3 nucleotides are TGCGCCAGCAGCTTGCAAGGGTTAAGGGAGCAGTTCTTC. Protein sequence: CASSLQGLREQFF.